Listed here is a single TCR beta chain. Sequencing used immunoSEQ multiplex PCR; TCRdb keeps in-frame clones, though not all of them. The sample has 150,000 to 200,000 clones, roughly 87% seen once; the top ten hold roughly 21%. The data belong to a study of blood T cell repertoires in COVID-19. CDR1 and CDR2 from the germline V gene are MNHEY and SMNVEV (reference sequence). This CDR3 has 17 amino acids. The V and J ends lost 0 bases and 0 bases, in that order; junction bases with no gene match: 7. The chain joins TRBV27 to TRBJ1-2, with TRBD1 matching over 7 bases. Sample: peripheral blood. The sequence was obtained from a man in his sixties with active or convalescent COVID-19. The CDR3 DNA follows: TGTGCCAGCAGTTTATCCGCATCCGGACAGGCTAACTATGGCTACACCTTC. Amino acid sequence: CASSLSASGQANYGYTF.